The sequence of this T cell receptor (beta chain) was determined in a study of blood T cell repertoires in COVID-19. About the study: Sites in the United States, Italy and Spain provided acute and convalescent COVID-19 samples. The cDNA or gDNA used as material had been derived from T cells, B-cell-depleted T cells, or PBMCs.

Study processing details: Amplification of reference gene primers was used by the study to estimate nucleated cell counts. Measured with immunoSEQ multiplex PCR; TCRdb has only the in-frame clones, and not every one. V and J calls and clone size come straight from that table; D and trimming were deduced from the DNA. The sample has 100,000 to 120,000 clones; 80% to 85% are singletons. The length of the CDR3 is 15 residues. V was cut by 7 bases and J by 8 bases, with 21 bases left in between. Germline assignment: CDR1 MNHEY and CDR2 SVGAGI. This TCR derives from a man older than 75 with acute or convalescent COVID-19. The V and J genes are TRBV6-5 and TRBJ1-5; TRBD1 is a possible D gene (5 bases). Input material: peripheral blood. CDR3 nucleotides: TGTGCCAGCACCCCCGGCGAGTCAGGGTATGAGCCCCAGCATTTT. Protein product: CASTPGESGYEPQHF.